The following is a T cell receptor beta chain sequence with its context. The data were taken from a study of blood T cell repertoires in COVID-19. At the level of the study: Acute and convalescent COVID-19 samples came from the United States, Italy and Spain. T cells, B-cell-depleted T cells, or PBMCs provided the cDNA or gDNA that served as material.

Per the authors' pipeline: Reference gene primer amplification in the assay estimated nucleated cell counts. Assay: immunoSEQ multiplex PCR; the TCRdb copy retains only in-frame clones and omits some. The DNA was the basis for D and trimming; V, J and clone size are from that table. This table holds fewer than 80,000 clones, roughly 88% found once. This CDR3 comprises 15 residues. The V gene end was trimmed by 3 bases and the J gene end by 4 bases; junction bases not matched to a gene: 3. Germline loops: CDR1 LNHNV, CDR2 YYDKDF (reference sequence). The origin of this receptor is a human donor in a cohort sampled during active COVID-19. The gene calls are TRBV15 and TRBJ2-1, with 10 bases aligning to TRBD2. Sequenced input: peripheral blood. CDR3 sequence: CATSREREGYNEQFF. Written as DNA, the CDR3 is TGTGCCACCAGCAGGGAGCGGGAGGGTTACAATGAGCAGTTCTTC.